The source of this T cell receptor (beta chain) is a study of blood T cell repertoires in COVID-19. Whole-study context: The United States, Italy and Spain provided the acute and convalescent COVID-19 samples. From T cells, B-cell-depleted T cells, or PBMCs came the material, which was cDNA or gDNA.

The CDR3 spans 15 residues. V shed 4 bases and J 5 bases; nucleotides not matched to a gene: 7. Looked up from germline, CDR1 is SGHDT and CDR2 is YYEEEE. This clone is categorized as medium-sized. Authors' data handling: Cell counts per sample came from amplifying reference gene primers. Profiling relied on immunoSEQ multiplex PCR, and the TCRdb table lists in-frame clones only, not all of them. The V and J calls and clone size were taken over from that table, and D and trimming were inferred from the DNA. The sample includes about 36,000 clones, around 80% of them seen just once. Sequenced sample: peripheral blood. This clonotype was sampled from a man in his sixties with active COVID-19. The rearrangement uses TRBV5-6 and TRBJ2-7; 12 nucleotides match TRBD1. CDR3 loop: CASSQPGQGAHEQYF. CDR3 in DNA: TGTGCCAGCAGCCAACCGGGACAGGGGGCCCACGAGCAGTACTTC.